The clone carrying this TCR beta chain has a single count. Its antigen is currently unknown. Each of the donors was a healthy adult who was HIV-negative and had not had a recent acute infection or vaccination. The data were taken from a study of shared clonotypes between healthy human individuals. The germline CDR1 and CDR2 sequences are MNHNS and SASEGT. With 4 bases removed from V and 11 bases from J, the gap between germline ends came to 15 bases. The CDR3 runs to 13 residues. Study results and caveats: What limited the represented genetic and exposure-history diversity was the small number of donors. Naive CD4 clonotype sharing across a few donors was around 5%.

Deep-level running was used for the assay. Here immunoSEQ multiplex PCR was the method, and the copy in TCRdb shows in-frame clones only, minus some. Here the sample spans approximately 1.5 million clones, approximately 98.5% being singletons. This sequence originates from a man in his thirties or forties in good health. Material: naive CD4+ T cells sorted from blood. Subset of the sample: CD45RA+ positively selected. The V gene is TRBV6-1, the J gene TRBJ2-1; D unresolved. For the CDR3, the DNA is TGTGCCAGCAGTGTCCCGCCTACAATCCAGCAGTTCTTC. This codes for CASSVPPTIQQFF.